This T cell receptor beta chain was sequenced in a study of CD8+ T cells in alopecia areata. CDR3 length equals 11 residues. Germline CDR1 SQVTM, CDR2 ANQGSEA. Trimming left V 8 bases short and J 5 bases short, with 9 bases between. The authors extracted RNA and reverse transcribed it into cDNA as the sequencing template. TCRdb's table, derived via immunoSEQ multiplex PCR, lists solely in-frame clones and lacks some. Counted here are roughly 280,000 clones, 60% occurring once; the ten biggest clones make up more than 0.85%. Treatment: oral pan-JAK inhibitor, 5-10 mg twice daily. The chain uses TRBV29-1 and TRBJ1-4; D not certain. The TCR was taken from a human donor with alopecia areata. The sample here was CD4+ T cells sorted from blood, taken around week 52, from a patient treated with tofacitinib. CDR3 coding DNA: TGCAGCTCCAGACTAAATGAAAAACTGTTTTTT. Its protein is CSSRLNEKLFF.